This is a list of T cell receptor beta chains from one sample in a study of blood T cell repertoires in COVID-19. Data came from immunoSEQ multiplex PCR; TCRdb stores just in-frame clones and leaves some out. The repertoire consists of more than 100,000 clones, with approximately 89% occurring once and the leading ten covering approximately 17%. Sequencing used peripheral blood. All receptors derive from an elderly woman in a cohort sampled during active COVID-19. Each CDR3 is given with its conserved first and last residue. A D gene is named only where the DNA matches it firmly. Part of the rows lack a size; the others show once, few, many or a class for expanded clones.

TRBJ2-1 NA NA TRBV20-1 TGCAGTGCTAGTCTCGGCTCCTACAATGAGCAGTTCTTC CSASLGSYNEQFF
TRBJ2-1 NA TRBD2 TRBV4-2 TGTGCCAGCAGCCAAGATGCAGGACTAGGCCTTGAGCAGTTCTTC CASSQDAGLGLEQFF
TRBJ2-4 NA TRBD1 TRBV7-2 TGTGCCAGCAGCTTCGACAGGGGTCTTGACAAAAACATTCAGTACTTC CASSFDRGLDKNIQYF
TRBJ1-4 NA NA TRBV20-1 TGCAGTGCGCGGGACCGGGAAAAACTGTTTTTT CSARDREKLFF
TRBJ1-2 once TRBD1 TRBV10-3 TGTGCCATCAGTGGGGACAGATACTATGGCTACACCTTC CAISGDRYYGYTF
TRBJ2-7 NA NA TRBV20-1 TGCAGTGCTAGAGCCAACTACGAGCAGTACTTC CSARANYEQYF
TRBJ1-4 NA TRBD1 TRBV19 TGTGCCAGTAGTATGGTGAGGGACAGGGGATCTGAAAAACTGTTTTTT CASSMVRDRGSEKLFF
TRBJ2-7 NA TRBD1 TRBV9 TGTGCCAGCAGCGTCGGACAGGGGGCCTACGAGCAGTACTTC CASSVGQGAYEQYF
TRBJ1-1 NA NA TRBV29-1 TGCAGCGTCGGTAACACACAGGGCTACACTGAAGCTTTCTTT CSVGNTQGYTEAFF
TRBJ2-5 NA TRBD2 TRBV7-3 TGTGCCAGCAGCTTAGATCCGATAAGCGGGGGATACTTGGGGACCCAGTACTTC CASSLDPISGGYLGTQYF
TRBJ2-1 once NA TRBV5-1 TGCGCCAGCAGCTTGGTAGATTACAATGAGCAGTTCTTC CASSLVDYNEQFF
TRBJ2-6 NA NA TRBV6-2/TRBV6-3 TGTGCCAGCAGTTCCGGAGGGTCTGGGGCCAACGTCCTGACTTTC CASSSGGSGANVLTF
TRBJ2-7 NA TRBD2 TRBV5-1 TGCGCCAGCAGCTTGGCAACGGGACTAGCGGGATTCGAGCAGTACTTC CASSLATGLAGFEQYF
TRBJ1-4 NA NA TRBV28 TGTGCCAGCAGTCTGGACTGGACTGTATCTAATGAAAAACTGTTTTTT CASSLDWTVSNEKLFF
TRBJ2-7 NA TRBD1 TRBV5-1 TGCGCCAGCAGCATCGAAGGGGGCACGTACGAGCAGTACTTC CASSIEGGTYEQYF
TRBJ2-5 NA TRBD1 TRBV12-5 TGTGCTAGTGGTTTGGTATATACCTCCGGGACAGCGCAAGAGACCCAGTACTTC CASGLVYTSGTAQETQYF
TRBJ2-5 NA TRBD2 TRBV19 TGTGCCATTAGCGGGAGGGCCTCAGAGACCCAGTACTTC CAISGRASETQYF
TRBJ1-2 NA NA TRBV5-4 TGTGCCAGCAGGCGCGCGTTGGCTAACTATGGCTACACCTTC CASRRALANYGYTF
TRBJ1-6 NA NA TRBV14 TGTGCCAGCAGCCAATCCGGGAATTCACCCCTCCACTTT CASSQSGNSPLHF
TRBJ1-1 NA TRBD1 TRBV5-8 TGTGCCAGCAGCCTGGACAGGGGTCCCCTACGGGGAACTGAAGCTTTCTTT CASSLDRGPLRGTEAFF
TRBJ2-7 NA TRBD1 TRBV20-1 TGCAGTGCCAGTCGACAGGGGGCCGAGCAGTACTTC CSASRQGAEQYF
TRBJ2-3 NA TRBD2 TRBV15 TGTGCCACCAGCAGAGAACAGCGGGGGGACCCCACAGATACGCAGTATTTT CATSREQRGDPTDTQYF
TRBJ1-3 NA NA TRBV11-2 TGTGCCAGCAGCTCCCCGGGGTCAGGAAACACCATATATTTT CASSSPGSGNTIYF
TRBJ2-5 NA TRBD2 TRBV6-1 TGTGCCAGCAGTGAAGCCCTAGCGGGGGGGCTAGAGACCCAGTACTTC CASSEALAGGLETQYF
TRBJ2-1 NA NA TRBV4-2 TGTGCCAGCAGCCCGCCCATAGCTAGCGTCTACGAGCAGTTCTTC CASSPPIASVYEQFF
TRBJ1-1 NA NA TRBV28 TGTGCCAGCAGGATCCGGAGGGGGAACACTGAAGCTTTCTTT CASRIRRGNTEAFF
TRBJ2-3 NA TRBD2 TRBV19 TGTGCCAGTAGTCCCTCAGCGGGAGGGCCAGATACGCAGTATTTT CASSPSAGGPDTQYF
TRBJ2-5 NA NA TRBV3-1/TRBV3-2 TGTGCCAGCAGTCTAGGGGGGGCAGAGACCCAGTACTTC CASSLGGAETQYF
TRBJ1-3 NA NA TRBV6-6 TGTGCCGCTCAAGGACAGCTCTCTGGAAACACCATATATTTT CAAQGQLSGNTIYF
TRBJ2-3 NA NA TRBV9 TGTGCCAGCAGCGTAGCTATGGGGGCAGGGCAAGCAGATACGCAGTATTTT CASSVAMGAGQADTQYF
TRBJ2-1 NA NA TRBV7-9 TGTGCCAGCAGCTTAGGGACTACCAATGAGCAGTTCTTC CASSLGTTNEQFF
TRBJ2-7 NA NA TRBV10-3 TGTGCCATCAGTGACAGTACCTACGAGCAGTACTTC CAISDSTYEQYF
TRBJ2-5 NA TRBD1 TRBV25-1 TGTGCCAGCAGTGAATCGGTTAGTCGGCCAGGGGGAGAGACCCAGTACTTC CASSESVSRPGGETQYF
TRBJ2-3 NA NA TRBV18 TGTGCCAGCTCACCCCCAGGGGATACGCAGTATTTT CASSPPGDTQYF
TRBJ1-5 NA NA TRBV28 TGTGCCAGCAGTTTAAGAATCACAGGGCTCAGTCAGCCCCAGCATTTT CASSLRITGLSQPQHF
TRBJ1-6 NA NA TRBV6-5 TGTGCCAGCAGATCCGGGACTTATAATTCACCCCTCCACTTT CASRSGTYNSPLHF
TRBJ2-3 once TRBD2 TRBV6-4 TGTGCCAGCAGTGAACCCATCTGGCTAGCGGTAGATACGCAGTATTTT CASSEPIWLAVDTQYF
TRBJ1-2 NA TRBD1 TRBV14 TGTGCCAGCAGCCAAGTTACAGGGGCCTATGGCTACACCTTC CASSQVTGAYGYTF
TRBJ1-1 NA NA TRBV2 TGTGCCAGTCTCACACAGGAGCGGAACACTGAAGCTTTCTTT CASLTQERNTEAFF
TRBJ1-1 few NA TRBV11-2 TGTGCCAGCAGCTTAGTTATCCCGAACACTGAAGCTTTCTTT CASSLVIPNTEAFF
TRBJ2-3 NA TRBD2 TRBV28 TGTGCCAGCATTTCCACTATTAGCGGGAGATCCGCAGATACGCAGTATTTT CASISTISGRSADTQYF
TRBJ2-1 NA NA TRBV6-5 TGTGCCAGCAGTTCTACCCGATACAATGAGCAGTTCTTC CASSSTRYNEQFF
TRBJ2-1 NA TRBD2 TRBV11-3 TGTGCCAGCAGCCGGACTAGCGGGGGGTGGAATGAGCAGTTCTTC CASSRTSGGWNEQFF
TRBJ2-7 NA NA TRBV20-1 TGCAGTGCTAGTGGGCAGGGCGTCAGCCCTTTGTTC CSASGQGVSPLF
TRBJ2-7 once NA TRBV10-2 TGCGCCAGTACGCATAGTTCGGAGCAGTACTTC CASTHSSEQYF
TRBJ1-1 NA TRBD1 TRBV5-1 TGCGCCAGCAGCTTGAACCGACAGGGGGCGAACACTGAAGCTTTCTTT CASSLNRQGANTEAFF
TRBJ1-3 few NA TRBV5-4 TGTGCCAGCAGCTCCGGCGGGGGGAGATGGGACACCATATATTTT CASSSGGGRWDTIYF
TRBJ2-4 NA TRBD2 TRBV4-2 TGTGCCAGCAGCCAAGATGGAAGAGGCGGACTAGCGGGGGTAGCCAAAAACATTCAGTACTTC CASSQDGRGGLAGVAKNIQYF
TRBJ1-3 once TRBD1 TRBV29-1 TGCAGCGTTGAAGACCTACACAGGACAGGCTCTGGAAACACCATATATTTT CSVEDLHRTGSGNTIYF
TRBJ2-5 NA NA TRBV28 TGTGCCAGCGGGGCGGCATCTTGGACCCAGTACTTC CASGAASWTQYF